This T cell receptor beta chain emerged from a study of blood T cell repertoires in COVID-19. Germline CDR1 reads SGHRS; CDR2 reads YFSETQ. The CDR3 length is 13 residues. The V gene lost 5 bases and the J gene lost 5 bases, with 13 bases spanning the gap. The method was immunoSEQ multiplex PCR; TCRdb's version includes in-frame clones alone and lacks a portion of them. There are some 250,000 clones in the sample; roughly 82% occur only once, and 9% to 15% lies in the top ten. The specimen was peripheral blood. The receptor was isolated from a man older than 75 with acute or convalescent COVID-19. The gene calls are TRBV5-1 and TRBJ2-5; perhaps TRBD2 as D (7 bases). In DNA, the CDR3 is TGCGCCAGCAGGAGGGGGGGCGAGGAGACCCAGTACTTC. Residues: CASRRGGEETQYF.